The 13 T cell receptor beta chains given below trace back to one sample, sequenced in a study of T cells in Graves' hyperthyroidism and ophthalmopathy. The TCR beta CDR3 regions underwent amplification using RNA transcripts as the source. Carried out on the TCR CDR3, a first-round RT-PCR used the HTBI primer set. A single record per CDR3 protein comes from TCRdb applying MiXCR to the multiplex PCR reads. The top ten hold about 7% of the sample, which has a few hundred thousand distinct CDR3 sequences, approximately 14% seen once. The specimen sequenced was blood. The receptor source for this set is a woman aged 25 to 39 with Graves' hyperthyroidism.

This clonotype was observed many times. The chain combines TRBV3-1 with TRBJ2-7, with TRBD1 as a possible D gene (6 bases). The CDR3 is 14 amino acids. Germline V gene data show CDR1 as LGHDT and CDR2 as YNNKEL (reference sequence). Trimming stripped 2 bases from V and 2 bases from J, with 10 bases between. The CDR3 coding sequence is TGTGCCAGCAGCCAATACCACAGGGCCTACGAGCAGTACTTC. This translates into CASSQYHRAYEQYF.

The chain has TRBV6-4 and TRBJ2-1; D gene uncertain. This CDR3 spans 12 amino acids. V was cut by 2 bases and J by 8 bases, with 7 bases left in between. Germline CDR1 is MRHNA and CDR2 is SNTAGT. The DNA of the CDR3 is TGTGCCAGCAGTGACGGTAGCTATGAGCAGTTCTTC. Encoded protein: CASSDGSYEQFF.

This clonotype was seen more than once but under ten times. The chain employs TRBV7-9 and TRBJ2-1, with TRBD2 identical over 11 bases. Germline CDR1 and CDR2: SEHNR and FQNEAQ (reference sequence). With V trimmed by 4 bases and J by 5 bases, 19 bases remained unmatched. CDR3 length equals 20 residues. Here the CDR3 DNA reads TGTGCCAGCAGCTCCAGACTGGCTAGCGGGAGGTCCACGCTTAACAATGAGCAGTTCTTC. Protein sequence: CASSSRLASGRSTLNNEQFF.

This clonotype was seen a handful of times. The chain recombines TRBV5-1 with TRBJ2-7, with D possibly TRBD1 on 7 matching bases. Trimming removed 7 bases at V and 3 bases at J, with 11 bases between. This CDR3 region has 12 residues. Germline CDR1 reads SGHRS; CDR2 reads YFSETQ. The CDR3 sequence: CASGQGGYEQYF. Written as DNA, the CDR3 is TGCGCCAGCGGCCAGGGGGGCTACGAGCAGTACTTC.

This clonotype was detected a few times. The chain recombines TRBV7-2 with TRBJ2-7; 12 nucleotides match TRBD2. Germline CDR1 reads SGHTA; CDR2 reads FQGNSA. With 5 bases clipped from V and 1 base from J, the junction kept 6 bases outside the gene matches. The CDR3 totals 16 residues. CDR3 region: CASSQAGTSGSYEQYF. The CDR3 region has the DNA TGTGCCAGCAGCCAAGCCGGGACTAGCGGGTCCTACGAGCAGTACTTC.

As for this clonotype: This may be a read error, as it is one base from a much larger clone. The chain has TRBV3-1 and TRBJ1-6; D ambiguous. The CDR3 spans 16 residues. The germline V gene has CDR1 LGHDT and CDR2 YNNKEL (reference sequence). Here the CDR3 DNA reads TGTGCCGGCAGCCCACTCCCTAGCGCCTATAATTCACCCCTCCACTTT. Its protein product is CAGSPLPSAYNSPLHF.

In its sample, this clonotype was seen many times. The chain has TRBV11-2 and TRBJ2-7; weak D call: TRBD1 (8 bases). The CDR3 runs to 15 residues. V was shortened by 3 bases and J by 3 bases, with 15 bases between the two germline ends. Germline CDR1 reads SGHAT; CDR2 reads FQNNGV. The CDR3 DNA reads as TGTGCCAGCAGCTTGGGAGGGGACAGGATCTACGAGCAGTACTTC. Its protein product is CASSLGGDRIYEQYF.

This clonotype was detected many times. DNA for the CDR3: TGTGCCAGCAGTGAAGGATTGCCCTACACAGATACGCAGTATTTT. Its protein product is CASSEGLPYTDTQYF. V is TRBV2 and J is TRBJ2-3, with D uncertain. V shed 1 base and J shed 2 bases, with 10 bases lying between them. This CDR3 is 15 amino acids long. Germline V gene data show CDR1 as SNHLY and CDR2 as FYNNEI.

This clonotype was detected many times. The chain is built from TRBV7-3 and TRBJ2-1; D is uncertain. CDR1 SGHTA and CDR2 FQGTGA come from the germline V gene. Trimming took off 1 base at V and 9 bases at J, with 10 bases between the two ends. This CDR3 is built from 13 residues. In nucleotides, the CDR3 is TGTGCCAGCAGCTTAAAGGAAGGTGGTGAGCAGTTCTTC. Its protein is CASSLKEGGEQFF.

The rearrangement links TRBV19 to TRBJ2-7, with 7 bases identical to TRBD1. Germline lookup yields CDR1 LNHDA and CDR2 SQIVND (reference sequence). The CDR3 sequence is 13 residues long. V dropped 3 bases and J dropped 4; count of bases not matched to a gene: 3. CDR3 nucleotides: TGTGCCAGTAGTATCCAGGACAGGTACGAGCAGTACTTC. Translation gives CASSIQDRYEQYF.

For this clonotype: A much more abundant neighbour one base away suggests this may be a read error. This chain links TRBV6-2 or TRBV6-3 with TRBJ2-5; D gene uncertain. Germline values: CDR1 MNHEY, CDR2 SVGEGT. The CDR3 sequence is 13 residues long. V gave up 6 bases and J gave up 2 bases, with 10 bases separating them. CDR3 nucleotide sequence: TGTGCCAGCAGACAGCTAGATCAAGAGACCCAGTACTTC. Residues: CASRQLDQETQYF.

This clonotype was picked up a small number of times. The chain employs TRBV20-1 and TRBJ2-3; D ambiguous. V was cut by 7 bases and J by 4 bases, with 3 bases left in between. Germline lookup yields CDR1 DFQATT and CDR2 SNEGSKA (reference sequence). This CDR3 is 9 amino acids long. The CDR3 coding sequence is TGCAGTGACCCAGATACGCAGTATTTT. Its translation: CSDPDTQYF.

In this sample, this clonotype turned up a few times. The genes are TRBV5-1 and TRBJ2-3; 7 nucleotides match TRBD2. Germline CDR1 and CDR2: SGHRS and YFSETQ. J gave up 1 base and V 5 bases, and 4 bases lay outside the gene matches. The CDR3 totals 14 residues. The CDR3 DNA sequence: TGCGCCAGCAGTGGAGGGAGGGGCACAGATACGCAGTATTTT. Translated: CASSGGRGTDTQYF.